Detailed here is one T cell receptor (beta chain). The data stem from a study of T-cell memory formation after mild COVID-19. One entry per CDR3 protein, called by TCRdb with MiXCR from the 5' RACE reads. The sample lists 560,000 or so distinct CDR3 sequences, around 16% occurring once. The V gene's germline CDR1 is MNHEY and CDR2 SVGEGT. CDR3 size: 19 residues. Trimming took off 2 bases at V and 3 bases at J, with 25 bases between the two ends. Sequenced input: PBMCs or a T cell subset sorted from them (not recorded which). The chain combines TRBV6-2 or TRBV6-3 with TRBJ2-5; D is perhaps TRBD1 (6 bases). This receptor was identified in an adult woman who had mild COVID-19 (a few samples of this study predate the infection). Cell type and time point are not known. CDR3 amino acids: CASSYLVGRGKGDKETQYF. The CDR3 DNA is TGTGCCAGCAGTTACCTCGTCGGCAGGGGTAAAGGGGACAAAGAGACCCAGTACTTC.